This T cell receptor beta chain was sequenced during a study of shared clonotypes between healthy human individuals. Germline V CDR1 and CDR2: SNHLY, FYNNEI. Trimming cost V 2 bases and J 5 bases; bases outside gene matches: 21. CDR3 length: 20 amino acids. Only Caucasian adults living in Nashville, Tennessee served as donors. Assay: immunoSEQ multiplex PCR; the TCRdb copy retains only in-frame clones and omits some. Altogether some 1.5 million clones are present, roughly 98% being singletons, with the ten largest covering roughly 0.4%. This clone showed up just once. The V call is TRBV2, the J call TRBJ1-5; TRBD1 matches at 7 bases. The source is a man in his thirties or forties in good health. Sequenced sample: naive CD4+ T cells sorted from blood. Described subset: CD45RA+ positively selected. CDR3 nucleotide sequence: TGTGCCAGCAGTGAACGTTTGGGAGGGGGCCGAGTGGACTTTTATCAGCCCCAGCATTTT. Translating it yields CASSERLGGGRVDFYQPQHF.